This T cell receptor beta chain was identified during a study of cytomegalovirus exposure and HLA in healthy donors. The study's findings and limits: A missense DCLRE1C variant was associated with V- and J-gene trimming of TCR beta chains in a later analysis, and an independent cohort replicated the association. Across donors, presence/absence analyses took sequencing depth to be roughly uniform. A later look showed TCR association rates differing by HLA locus, highest for DRB1 and lowest for HLA-C.

Nominally healthy donors were sampled, though unrecorded immune exposures were likely. Amplification used 60 Vbeta primers and 13 Jbeta primers. Data came from immunoSEQ multiplex PCR; TCRdb stores just in-frame clones and leaves some out. The sample includes roughly 150,000 clones, approximately 80% of them seen just once. The CDR3 has 16 residues. V lost 0 bases, J lost 6 bases, and 10 bases stayed unmatched. Per the germline V gene, CDR1 is SGHRS and CDR2 is YFSETQ. Of note for this clone: As yet, its antigen is unknown.

The chain has TRBV5-1 and TRBJ2-5; 8 positions agree with TRBD2. Input material: PBMCs. This receptor was obtained from a middle-aged woman in good health and CMV-seropositive. As DNA, the CDR3 is TGCGCCAGCAGCTTGGTCGGCGGGGGGCCCGCAAAGACCCAGTACTTC. It yields the protein CASSLVGGGPAKTQYF. The full variable domain, in which reference TRBV5-1 and TRBJ2-5 provide the parts outside the CDR3, is KAGVTQTPRYLIKTRGQQVTLSCSPISGHRSVSWYQQTPGQGLQFLFEYFSETQRNKGNFPGRFSGRQFSNSRSEMNVSTLELGDSALYLCASSLVGGGPAKTQYFGPGTRLLVL.